The 22 T cell receptor beta chains below all came from one sample that was sequenced in a study of early T cells in non-severe SARS-CoV-2 infection. TCRdb analysed the 5' RACE reads with MiXCR anew, one entry per CDR3 protein. The sample has fewer than 35,000 distinct CDR3 sequences, roughly 4.4% seen once. What was sequenced was whole blood. Receptors originate from an adult who was a healthcare worker with PCR-confirmed SARS-CoV-2 infection or an uninfected control (not recorded which).

This clonotype was observed at least ten times. The rearrangement links TRBV5-6 to TRBJ2-4; D is undetermined. There are 16 residues in the CDR3. Trimming took 3 bases from V and 5 from J, leaving 18 bases between them. Germline CDR1 reads SGHDT; CDR2 reads YYEEEE. The CDR3 DNA sequence: TGTGCCAGCAGCTCCGCGGTCGCCACCCCTGAAAACATTCAGTACTTC. It specifies CASSSAVATPENIQYF.

Points on this clonotype: Being one base from a much bigger clone, this may be a read error. This chain links TRBV7-9 with TRBJ2-3; D uncertain. Trimming removed 4 bases from V and 2 bases from J, with 4 bases in between. Germline lookup yields CDR1 SEHNR and CDR2 FQNEAQ (reference sequence). CDR3 length equals 12 residues. The CDR3 region is CASSYLTDTQYF. The DNA of the CDR3 is TGTGCCAGCAGCTACCTCACAGATACGCAGTATTTT.

V usage is TRBV6-1 and J usage is TRBJ2-1, with no clear D. V gave up 6 bases and J gave up 8 bases, with 17 bases separating them. The CDR3 consists of 14 residues. CDR1 is MNHNS, CDR2 SASEGT, per germline. The CDR3 region is CASSKTPEYYEQFF. The CDR3 region has the DNA TGTGCCAGCAGCAAGACCCCCGAGTACTATGAGCAGTTCTTC.

This clonotype showed up many times. V usage is TRBV4-3 and J usage is TRBJ1-1; D is ambiguous. Germline-derived CDR1 and CDR2 are LGHNA and YSLEER. CDR3 length: 15 residues. Trimming took off 8 bases at V and 1 base at J, with 17 bases between the two ends. The CDR3 DNA reads TGCGCCAGCCCTTATTCCGGTGGAACGAACACTGAAGCTTTCTTT. Translated: CASPYSGGTNTEAFF.

Many counts were recorded for this clonotype. The rearrangement joins TRBV3-1 to TRBJ1-2, with 7 bases matching TRBD1. V gave up 4 bases and J gave up 2 bases; unmatched junction bases: 7. The length of the CDR3 is 15 residues. From germline, CDR1 is LGHDT and CDR2 YNNKEL (reference sequence). The CDR3 sequence: CASSPTGAHNYGYTF. The CDR3 region has the DNA TGTGCCAGCAGCCCTACAGGGGCTCACAACTATGGCTACACCTTC.

This clonotype was seen many times. The chain couples TRBV4-1 to TRBJ1-1; D gene uncertain. Germline values: CDR1 MGHRA, CDR2 YSYEKL. Trimming took off 3 bases at V and 0 bases at J, with 20 bases between the two ends. This CDR3 has 18 amino acids. The CDR3: CASSQNPHGQPMNTEAFF. As DNA, the CDR3 is TGCGCCAGCAGCCAGAACCCTCACGGGCAGCCGATGAACACTGAAGCTTTCTTT.

Concerning this clonotype itself: Just one base apart from a much larger clone, this may be a read error. The V gene is TRBV20-1, the J gene TRBJ1-1; 8 bases line up with TRBD1. Germline assignment: CDR1 DFQATT and CDR2 SNEGSKA (reference sequence). J gave up 7 bases and V 4 bases, and 5 bases lay outside the gene matches. The CDR3 totals 12 residues. Here the CDR3 reads CSATAGGVEAFF. The CDR3 nucleotides read TGCAGTGCTACCGCAGGGGGCGTTGAAGCTTTCTTT.

Many counts were recorded for this clonotype. The gene calls are TRBV5-6 and TRBJ2-5; D gene ambiguous. This CDR3 region has 14 residues. Trimming pared 2 bases from V and 4 bases from J, leaving 12 bases between. Germline V gives CDR1 SGHDT, CDR2 YYEEEE. For the CDR3, the DNA is TGTGCCAGCAGCTTAAGTGGTAGTGCAGAGACCCAGTACTTC. Residues: CASSLSGSAETQYF.

This clonotype was detected ten times or more. The chain recombines TRBV7-9 with TRBJ1-1; 10 bases match TRBD1. V lost 1 base to trimming and J lost 1 base; unmatched junction nucleotides: 9. CDR3 size: 18 residues. The germline V gene encodes CDR1 SEHNR and CDR2 FQNEAQ (reference sequence). CDR3 sequence reads: CASSLGRGQGVSNTEAFF. As DNA, the CDR3 is TGTGCCAGCAGCTTAGGACGAGGACAGGGGGTTTCGAACACTGAAGCTTTCTTT.

This clonotype appeared many times. The V gene is TRBV7-8, the J gene TRBJ2-3, with D possibly being TRBD1 (6 bases). This CDR3 spans 15 amino acids. V was clipped by 1 base and J by 1 base, with 9 bases between them. CDR1 and CDR2 (germline): SGHVS, FQNEAQ. In nucleotides, the CDR3 is TGTGCCAGCAGCTTAGTAGGGGGACGCACAGATACGCAGTATTTT. As protein: CASSLVGGRTDTQYF.

This clonotype has a count of ten or more. The chain combines TRBV7-9 with TRBJ2-1; TRBD2 aligns across 16 bases. The V segment lost 9 bases and the J segment 6 bases; nucleotides outside the gene matches: 8. Germline V gives CDR1 SEHNR, CDR2 FQNEAQ (reference sequence). There are 16 residues in the CDR3. CDR3 bases: TGTGCCAGTACCCCCGGGACTAGCGGGAGGGTCAATGAGCAGTTCTTC. Translating it yields CASTPGTSGRVNEQFF.

Many counts were recorded for this clonotype. V is TRBV29-1 and J is TRBJ2-3; tentative D call: TRBD2 (6 bases). The ends were cut back, 1 base at V and 6 bases at J, with 32 bases in the middle. This CDR3 is 20 amino acids long. Germline CDR1 and CDR2: SQVTM and ANQGSEA. This CDR3 is CSVEVRDEQILLSSVDTQYF. CDR3 nucleotides: TGCAGCGTTGAAGTAAGGGATGAGCAGATTTTACTATCTAGCGTGGATACGCAGTATTTT.

Ten or more counts support this clonotype. This chain uses TRBV4-3 with TRBJ2-7, with 13 nucleotides matching TRBD2. The CDR3 contains 19 residues. Germline V lookup: CDR1 LGHNA, CDR2 YSLEER. Trimming took 3 bases from V and 3 from J; bases not matched to a gene: 14. The CDR3 reads CASSHQLAGGPPILYEQYV. The DNA of the CDR3 is TGCGCCAGCAGCCATCAACTAGCGGGAGGGCCCCCGATCCTCTACGAGCAGTACGTC.

This clonotype was observed many times. V is TRBV11-3 and J is TRBJ2-3; D is possibly TRBD1 (6 bases). Trimming took 1 base from V and 1 from J, leaving 15 bases between them. Germline lookup yields CDR1 SGHNT and CDR2 YENEEA. The CDR3 contains 17 residues. This chain's CDR3 is CASSLGPTGLGTDTQYF. CDR3 DNA: TGTGCCAGCAGCTTAGGTCCTACAGGGCTCGGCACAGATACGCAGTATTTT. Based on the CDR3 plus reference TRBV11-3 and TRBJ2-3, the full variable domain is EAGVVQSPRYKIIEKKQPVAFWCNPISGHNTLYWYLQNLGQGPELLIRYENEEAVDDSQLPKDRFSAERLKGVDSTLKIQPAELGDSAVYLCASSLGPTGLGTDTQYFGPGTRLTVL.

This clonotype appeared many times. The chain recombines TRBV12-3 or TRBV12-4 with TRBJ2-5; the D gene is possibly TRBD1 (6 bases). The CDR3 runs to 14 residues. Trimming stripped 2 bases from V and 0 bases from J, with 7 bases between. The CDR3 region has the DNA TGTGCCAGCAGTTTAAGACAGGACCAAGAGACCCAGTACTTC. This encodes CASSLRQDQETQYF.

The V call is TRBV10-3, the J call TRBJ1-5; TRBD1 aligns across 8 bases. CDR1 and CDR2 (germline): ENHRY, SYGVKD. V lost 10 bases to trimming and J lost 4 bases; unmatched junction nucleotides: 6. The CDR3 runs to 13 residues. The CDR3 loop reads CATAGQGNQPQHF. The CDR3 DNA reads TGTGCCACGGCCGGACAGGGAAATCAGCCCCAGCATTTT.

This clonotype was recorded many times. The V and J genes are TRBV5-5 and TRBJ1-1, with D perhaps matching TRBD1 (5 bases). Germline CDR1 reads SGHKS; CDR2 reads YYEKEE (reference sequence). CDR3 length: 15 amino acids. Trimming pared 7 bases from V and 2 bases from J, leaving 18 bases between. CDR3: CASRPAGRTNTEAFF. CDR3 in DNA: TGTGCCAGCCGACCGGCGGGGCGGACTAACACTGAAGCTTTCTTT. The variable domain in full, completed from reference TRBV5-5 and TRBJ1-1, reads DAGVTQSPTHLIKTRGQQVTLRCSPISGHKSVSWYQQVLGQGPQFIFQYYEKEERGRGNFPDRFSARQFPNYSSELNVNALLLGDSALYLCASRPAGRTNTEAFFGQGTRLTVV.

This clonotype showed up just a few times. The V call is TRBV4-3, the J call TRBJ1-2; 8 nucleotides align to TRBD1. This CDR3 contains 15 residues. Germline V lookup: CDR1 LGHNA, CDR2 YSLEER. Trimming took 0 bases from V and 4 from J; bases not matched to a gene: 4. The CDR3 sequence is CASSQEATGGYGYTF. Here the CDR3 DNA reads TGCGCCAGCAGCCAAGAAGCAACAGGGGGCTATGGCTACACCTTC.

Many counts were recorded for this clonotype. This chain uses TRBV7-3 with TRBJ2-2, with D perhaps given as TRBD1 or TRBD2 (5 bases each). V lost 7 bases, J lost 5 bases, and 23 bases lay in between. The germline V gene has CDR1 SGHTA and CDR2 FQGTGA. The CDR3 is made up of 17 amino acids. In nucleotides, the CDR3 is TGTGCCAGCAACCTCTCTGAGGGGCCGGGGCCAACCGGGGAGCTGTTTTTT. It translates to CASNLSEGPGPTGELFF.

The chain has TRBV28 and TRBJ1-1, with unresolved D. The germline V and J ends were trimmed by 7 bases and 4 bases, with 10 bases remaining between them. The CDR3 runs to 12 residues. CDR1 and CDR2 from the germline V gene are MDHEN and SYDVKM. As DNA, the CDR3 is TGTGCCAGCACCGAGCGTGGCACTGAAGCTTTCTTT. This sequence encodes CASTERGTEAFF.

Ten or more counts support this clonotype. This rearrangement joins TRBV11-2 to TRBJ2-3; D may be TRBD1 (6 bases). Trimming stripped 3 bases from V and 2 bases from J, with 12 bases between. The CDR3 is made up of 15 amino acids. Germline CDR1 reads SGHAT; CDR2 reads FQNNGV. In DNA, the CDR3 is TGTGCCAGCAGCTTTGGACAGACGTACACAGATACGCAGTATTTT. This gives the protein CASSFGQTYTDTQYF.

This clonotype has at least ten counts. This CDR3 is CASRDFRDSGLSGELFF. CDR3 sequence (DNA): TGTGCCAGCAGGGACTTCCGGGACAGCGGGTTATCCGGGGAGCTGTTTTTT. This chain joins TRBV6-1 and TRBJ2-2; tentatively, D is TRBD1 (7 bases). V lost 6 bases to trimming and J lost 6 bases, with 23 bases between them. CDR3 size: 17 residues. Per the germline V gene, CDR1 is MNHNS and CDR2 is SASEGT.